A single sample is the source of the 14 T cell receptor beta chains below, sequenced in a study of cytomegalovirus exposure and HLA in healthy donors. The PCR made use of 60 Vbeta and 13 Jbeta primers. Assay: immunoSEQ multiplex PCR; the TCRdb copy retains only in-frame clones and omits some. This sample's table has over 25,000 clones. Sequencing was done on a sample of PBMCs. All receptors derive from a man in his thirties or forties in good health and CMV-seronegative.

The chain uses TRBV11-3 and TRBJ2-7; 10 positions match TRBD2. This CDR3 has 14 residues. V shed 7 bases and J 0 bases; nucleotides not matched to a gene: 3. The germline CDR1 and CDR2 sequences are SGHNT and YENEEA. The DNA of the CDR3 is TGTGCCAGCACCACTAGCGGGATCTCCTACGAGCAGTACTTC. This gives the protein CASTTSGISYEQYF.

The genes are TRBV10-1 and TRBJ1-5, with 9 bases that match TRBD1. This CDR3 has 16 amino acids. CDR1 is WNHNN and CDR2 is SYGVQD in the germline V gene (reference sequence). After removal of 6 bases from V and 4 bases from J, the junction contained 10 bases not matched to a gene. CDR3 loop: CASREKGTGQNQPQHF. CDR3 coding DNA: TGCGCCAGCAGGGAGAAAGGGACAGGGCAAAATCAGCCCCAGCATTTT.

Written as DNA, the CDR3 is TGTGCCAGCAACCTACGTAGCACAGATACGCAGTATTTT. It translates to CASNLRSTDTQYF. The V call is TRBV5-8, the J call TRBJ2-3, with D unresolved. In germline, CDR1 is SGHTS, CDR2 YDEGEE. Trimming took 6 bases from V and 0 from J, leaving 8 bases between them. The CDR3 has 13 residues.

V gene TRBV18 combines with J gene TRBJ1-1; TRBD1 matches 9 bases. Germline V gives CDR1 KGHSH, CDR2 LQKENI. The CDR3 is made up of 14 amino acids. Trimming removed 3 bases from V and 5 bases from J; junction bases left unmatched: 4. The CDR3 is CASSPLTGGTEAFF. The CDR3 coding sequence is TGTGCCAGCTCACCTCTGACAGGGGGAACTGAAGCTTTCTTT. Filled out from reference TRBV18 and TRBJ1-1, the complete variable domain reads NAGVMQNPRHLVRRRGQEARLRCSPMKGHSHVYWYRQLPEEGLKFMVYLQKENIIDESGMPKERFSAEFPKEGPSILRIQQVVRGDSAAYFCASSPLTGGTEAFFGQGTRLTVV.

CDR3 DNA sequence: TGTGCCAGCAAGATTCTAGCGGGAGGGTTCACCGGGGAGCTGTTTTTT. It specifies CASKILAGGFTGELFF. The V call is TRBV11-2, the J call TRBJ2-2, with 12 bases lining up with TRBD2. Trimming removed 7 bases from V and 4 bases from J; junction bases left unmatched: 7. The V gene's germline CDR1 is SGHAT and CDR2 FQNNGV. This CDR3 spans 16 amino acids.

This rearrangement joins TRBV4-1 to TRBJ2-5, with a weak D call TRBD1 (6 bases). The CDR3 sequence is 14 residues long. The germline gives CDR1 MGHRA, CDR2 YSYEKL. V lost 4 bases and J lost 2, with 11 bases in between. The CDR3 coding sequence is TGCGCCAGCAGCCTACGGACAGATCAAGAGACCCAGTACTTC. It specifies CASSLRTDQETQYF.

CDR3 amino acids: CASSPGFEANQPQHF. The DNA for the CDR3 is TGTGCCAGCAGCCCAGGGTTCGAGGCCAATCAGCCCCAGCATTTT. The chain combines TRBV5-8 with TRBJ1-5; tentatively, D is TRBD1 (5 bases). CDR3 length: 15 amino acids. V gave up 4 bases and J gave up 3 bases, with 14 bases separating them. CDR1 is SGHTS, CDR2 YDEGEE, per germline.

The chain joins TRBV9 to TRBJ2-3; the match to TRBD2 covers 14 bases. The germline gives CDR1 SGDLS, CDR2 YYNGEE. This CDR3 has 19 amino acids. With 1 base clipped from V and 2 bases from J, the junction kept 9 bases outside the gene matches. Here the CDR3 DNA reads TGTGCCAGCAGCGTACGGACTAGCGGGAGGCCCTCCCACACAGATACGCAGTATTTT. Protein product: CASSVRTSGRPSHTDTQYF.

The rearrangement links TRBV14 to TRBJ2-2; D might be TRBD1 (6 bases). Trimming left V 2 bases short and J 7 bases short, with 14 bases between. CDR1 and CDR2 from the germline V gene are SGHDN and FVKESK. This CDR3 is 15 amino acids long. For the CDR3, the DNA is TGTGCCAGCAGCCAAAGGTGGAGAGGGGGCGGGGAGCTGTTTTTT. Translating it yields CASSQRWRGGGELFF.

The chain recombines TRBV5-1 with TRBJ2-7, with 7 nucleotides matching TRBD1. The CDR3 covers 11 residues. Germline V gene sequence: CDR1 SGHRS, CDR2 YFSETQ. With V trimmed by 0 bases and J by 11 bases, 2 bases remained unmatched. The CDR3: CASSLDGTEYF. As DNA, the CDR3 is TGCGCCAGCAGCTTGGACGGGACAGAGTACTTC.

The V and J genes are TRBV19 and TRBJ2-3, with 10 bases aligning to TRBD1. Germline V CDR1 and CDR2: LNHDA, SQIVND (reference sequence). V lost 3 bases, J lost 3 bases, and 0 bases stayed unmatched. The CDR3 totals 14 residues. This CDR3 is CASSMDRGTDTQYF. CDR3 nucleotides: TGTGCCAGTAGTATGGACAGGGGGACAGATACGCAGTATTTT.

The genes are TRBV29-1 and TRBJ2-3; D is perhaps TRBD2 (6 bases). Germline V gives CDR1 SQVTM, CDR2 ANQGSEA. With 4 bases removed from V and 4 bases from J, the gap between germline ends came to 12 bases. The CDR3 covers 13 residues. CDR3 region: CSVGGTFADTQYF. CDR3 coding DNA: TGCAGCGTTGGAGGGACTTTCGCAGATACGCAGTATTTT.

The rearrangement joins TRBV28 to TRBJ1-4; 8 nucleotides agree with TRBD1. J gave up 0 bases and V 10 bases, and 7 bases lay outside the gene matches. The CDR3 has 15 residues. CDR1 MDHEN and CDR2 SYDVKM come from the germline V gene. The CDR3 region has the DNA TGTGCCACCCAGGACAGGGCGTCAACTAATGAAAAACTGTTTTTT. This codes for CATQDRASTNEKLFF. Drawing the rest from reference TRBV28 and TRBJ1-4, the complete variable domain is DVKVTQSSRYLVKRTGEKVFLECVQDMDHENMFWYRQDPGLGLRLIYFSYDVKMKEKGDIPEGYSVSREKKERFSLILESASTNQTSMYLCATQDRASTNEKLFFGSGTQLSVL.

The chain couples TRBV5-1 to TRBJ2-5, with 8 bases aligning to TRBD2. The CDR3 length is 15 residues. Germline V CDR1 and CDR2: SGHRS, YFSETQ. V was clipped by 3 bases and J by 3 bases; unmatched bases: 7. In DNA, the CDR3 is TGCGCCAGCAGCTGGGCCACTAGCGGAAAAGAGACCCAGTACTTC. Its translation: CASSWATSGKETQYF.